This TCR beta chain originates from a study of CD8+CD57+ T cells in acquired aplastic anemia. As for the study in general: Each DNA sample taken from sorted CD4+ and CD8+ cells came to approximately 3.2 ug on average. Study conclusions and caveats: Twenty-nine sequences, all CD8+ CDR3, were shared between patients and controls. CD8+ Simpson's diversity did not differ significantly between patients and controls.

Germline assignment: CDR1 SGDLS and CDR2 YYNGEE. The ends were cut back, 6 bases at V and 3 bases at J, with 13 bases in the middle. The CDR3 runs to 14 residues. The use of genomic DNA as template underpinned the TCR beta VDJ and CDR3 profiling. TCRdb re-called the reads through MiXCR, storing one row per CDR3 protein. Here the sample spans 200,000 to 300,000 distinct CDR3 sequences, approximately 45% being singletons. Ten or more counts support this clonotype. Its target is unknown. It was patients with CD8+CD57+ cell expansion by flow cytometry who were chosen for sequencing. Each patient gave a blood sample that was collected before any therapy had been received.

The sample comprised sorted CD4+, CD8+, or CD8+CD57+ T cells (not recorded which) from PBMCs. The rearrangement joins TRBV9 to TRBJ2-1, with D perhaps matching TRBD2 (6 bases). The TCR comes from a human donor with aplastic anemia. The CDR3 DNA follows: TGTGCCAGCACCTTCGAGACTAGCTACAATGAGCAGTTCTTC. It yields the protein CASTFETSYNEQFF.